This T cell receptor beta chain comes out of a study of cytomegalovirus exposure and HLA in healthy donors. 13 Jbeta primers and 60 Vbeta primers were used for the PCR. Here immunoSEQ multiplex PCR was the method, and the copy in TCRdb shows in-frame clones only, minus some. This table has roughly 200,000 clones, 77% appearing once. The V end lost 7 bases, the J end lost 6 bases, and 18 bases lay between the germline ends. CDR3 size: 15 residues. Germline V gives CDR1 LNHDA, CDR2 SQIVND (reference sequence). Specimen: PBMCs. The source is a woman aged 25 to 39 in good health and CMV-seropositive. The rearrangement uses TRBV19 and TRBJ2-2; possible D gene TRBD1, 6 bases. CDR3 DNA sequence: TGTGCCAGTACCCTCCGGGGCCCAGGGGCCGGGGAGCTGTTTTTT. It encodes CASTLRGPGAGELFF. Full variable domain (remainder filled in from reference TRBV19 and TRBJ2-2): DGGITQSPKYLFRKEGQNVTLSCEQNLNHDAMYWYRQDPGQGLRLIYYSQIVNDFQKGDIAEGYSVSREKKESFPLTVTSAQKNPTAFYLCASTLRGPGAGELFFGEGSRLTVL.